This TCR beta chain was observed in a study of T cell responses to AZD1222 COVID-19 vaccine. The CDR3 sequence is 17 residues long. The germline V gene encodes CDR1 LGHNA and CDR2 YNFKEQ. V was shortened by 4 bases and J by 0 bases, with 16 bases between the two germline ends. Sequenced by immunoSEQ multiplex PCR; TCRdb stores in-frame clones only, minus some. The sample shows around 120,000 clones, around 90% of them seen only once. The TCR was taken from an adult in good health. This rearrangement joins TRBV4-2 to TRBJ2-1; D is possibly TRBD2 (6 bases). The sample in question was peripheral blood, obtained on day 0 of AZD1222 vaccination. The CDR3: CASSRGGGKSSYNEQFF. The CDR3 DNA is TGTGCCAGCAGCCGAGGCGGCGGGAAGAGCTCCTACAATGAGCAGTTCTTC.